Below are 13 T cell receptor beta chains sequenced from a single sample in a study of neoadjuvant anti-PD-1 for oral cavity cancer. Time point here: after neoadjuvant nivolumab, at surgical resection. The data were produced by immunoSEQ multiplex PCR, yet TCRdb's version contains in-frame clones alone and is incomplete. The table records approximately 37,000 clones, more than 35% of them present only once. Material: tumor tissue, obtained after nivolumab (anti-PD-1) treatment. The receptors originated from a person between 40 and 85 years old with oral cavity squamous cell carcinoma.

V usage is TRBV19 and J usage is TRBJ1-3, with unresolved D. CDR1 and CDR2 (germline): LNHDA, SQIVND (reference sequence). V was shortened by 2 bases and J by 0 bases, with 8 bases between the two germline ends. This CDR3 has 15 amino acids. In nucleotides, the CDR3 is TGTGCCAGTAGTATAAGGGAAAGCTCTGGAAACACCATATATTTT. The encoded protein is CASSIRESSGNTIYF.

The V gene is TRBV27, the J gene TRBJ1-5; no definite D call. The V and J ends lost 3 bases and 0 bases respectively, with 9 bases between them. This CDR3 has 15 amino acids. The V gene's germline CDR1 is MNHEY and CDR2 SMNVEV (reference sequence). The CDR3 reads CASSFDGDSNQPQHF. The CDR3, as DNA: TGTGCCAGCAGTTTCGACGGGGATAGCAATCAGCCCCAGCATTTT.

The rearrangement uses TRBV29-1 and TRBJ2-1, with D perhaps assigned TRBD1 or TRBD2 (5 bases each). The CDR3 sequence is 12 residues long. V shed 3 bases and J shed 15 bases, with 18 bases lying between them. Germline V CDR1 and CDR2: SQVTM, ANQGSEA. This CDR3 reads CSVELGPQGGFF. CDR3 in DNA: TGCAGCGTTGAGTTGGGACCCCAGGGCGGGTTCTTC.

This clone is a singleton in its sample. This sequence joins TRBV30 and TRBJ1-5; possibly TRBD1 for D (5 bases). This CDR3 comprises 12 residues. In germline, CDR1 is GTSNPN, CDR2 SVGIG (reference sequence). V was clipped by 3 bases and J by 9 bases, with 12 bases between them. CDR3 protein: CAWRKGPGPQHF. CDR3 nucleotides: TGTGCCTGGAGAAAGGGGCCCGGGCCCCAGCATTTT.

This clone was counted a few times. This sequence joins TRBV5-6 and TRBJ2-1; D is possibly TRBD1 (5 bases). The V gene's germline CDR1 is SGHDT and CDR2 YYEEEE. V was pared by 4 bases and J by 9 bases, with 14 bases between. CDR3 length: 13 amino acids. The CDR3 DNA is TGTGCCAGCAGCGTCCTGTGGGGCGGTGAGCAGTTCTTC. It encodes CASSVLWGGEQFF. The full variable domain, its missing parts supplied by reference TRBV5-6 and TRBJ2-1, is DAGVTQSPTHLIKTRGQQVTLRCSPKSGHDTVSWYQQALGQGPQFIFQYYEEEERQRGNFPDRFSGHQFPNYSSELNVNALLLGDSALYLCASSVLWGGEQFFGPGTRLTVL.

The chain employs TRBV9 and TRBJ2-1; 7 bases agree with TRBD2. This CDR3 is 16 amino acids long. Germline assignment: CDR1 SGDLS and CDR2 YYNGEE. V lost 0 bases, J lost 1 base, and 4 bases stayed unmatched. CDR3 region: CASSVEGGSSYNEQFF. The DNA for the CDR3 is TGTGCCAGCAGCGTAGAGGGAGGGAGTTCCTACAATGAGCAGTTCTTC. Full variable domain (remainder filled in from reference TRBV9 and TRBJ2-1): DSGVTQTPKHLITATGQRVTLRCSPRSGDLSVYWYQQSLDQGLQFLIQYYNGEERAKGNILERFSAQQFPDLHSELNLSSLELGDSALYFCASSVEGGSSYNEQFFGPGTRLTVL.

The rearrangement links TRBV29-1 to TRBJ2-7; the D call may be TRBD1 or TRBD2 (5 bases each). V was clipped by 4 bases and J by 3 bases, with 13 bases between them. CDR1 is SQVTM, CDR2 ANQGSEA, per germline. The CDR3 sequence is 13 residues long. The CDR3 protein is CSVVPGTVYEQYF. Here the CDR3 DNA reads TGCAGCGTTGTCCCCGGGACGGTCTACGAGCAGTACTTC.

This clone was picked up a small number of times. The chain links TRBV6-1 to TRBJ2-7, with 12 bases matching TRBD2. The CDR3 runs 16 residues. Germline CDR1 is MNHNS and CDR2 is SASEGT. V lost 2 bases to trimming and J lost 8 bases; unmatched junction nucleotides: 10. The CDR3 loop is CASSESPSGRAYQQYF. The CDR3 DNA is TGTGCCAGCAGTGAATCGCCTAGCGGGAGGGCCTATCAGCAGTACTTC.

This clone was counted many times. Other DNA sequences within the sample encode an identical CDR3. The chain combines TRBV11-1 with TRBJ2-7; D unclear. From germline, CDR1 is SGHAT and CDR2 FQDESV (reference sequence). Trimming stripped 2 bases from V and 3 bases from J, with 5 bases between. The CDR3 consists of 12 residues. Here the CDR3 DNA reads TGTGCCAGCAGCTTATCAGGCTACGAGCAGTACTTC. Its translation is CASSLSGYEQYF.

In its sample, this clone was seen a few times. The rearrangement links TRBV27 to TRBJ1-2; D perhaps matches TRBD1 (6 bases). CDR3 length equals 15 residues. The germline V gene has CDR1 MNHEY and CDR2 SMNVEV (reference sequence). V shed 5 bases and J shed 8 bases, with 21 bases lying between them. This CDR3 is CASSLDPGQSDGYTF. CDR3 DNA: TGTGCCAGCAGTCTCGACCCTGGACAGTCAGACGGCTACACCTTC.

The chain recombines TRBV2 with TRBJ1-5, with D hard to call. Trimming pared 7 bases from V and 0 bases from J, leaving 13 bases between. Per germline, CDR1 SNHLY and CDR2 FYNNEI. This CDR3 is built from 15 residues. The chain's CDR3 is CASKLDLFSNQPQHF. The CDR3 DNA reads as TGTGCCAGCAAATTGGACCTTTTTAGCAATCAGCCCCAGCATTTT.

The J gene is TRBJ2-3, the V gene TRBV2; D is unresolved. CDR1 and CDR2 (germline): SNHLY, FYNNEI. V dropped 10 bases and J dropped 2 bases, with 16 bases sitting between them. CDR3 size: 14 residues. The CDR3 DNA sequence: TGTGCCACCCGGAGTACCAGGAACACAGATACGCAGTATTTT. Its translation is CATRSTRNTDTQYF.

This clone was seen only a few times. The V and J genes are TRBV7-3 and TRBJ2-3; D uncertain. V was trimmed by 4 bases and J by 6 bases, leaving 11 bases between them. CDR1 is SGHTA and CDR2 is FQGTGA in the germline V gene. CDR3 length equals 13 residues. The CDR3 here is CASSYLVADTQYF. The DNA of the CDR3 is TGTGCCAGCAGCTACCTTGTGGCTGATACGCAGTATTTT.